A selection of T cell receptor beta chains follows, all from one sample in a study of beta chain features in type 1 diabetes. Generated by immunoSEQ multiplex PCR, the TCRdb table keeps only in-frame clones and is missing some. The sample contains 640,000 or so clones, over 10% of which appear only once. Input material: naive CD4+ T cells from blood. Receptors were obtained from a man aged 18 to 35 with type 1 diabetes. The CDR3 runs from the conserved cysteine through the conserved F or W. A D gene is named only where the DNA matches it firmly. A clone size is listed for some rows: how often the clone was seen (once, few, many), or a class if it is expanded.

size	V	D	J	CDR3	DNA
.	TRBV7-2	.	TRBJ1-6	CASSLDPPPSYNSPLHF	TGTGCCAGCAGCTTAGATCCCCCGCCCTCCTATAATTCACCCCTCCACTTT
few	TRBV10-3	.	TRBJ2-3	CAISDLEIADTQYF	TGTGCCATCAGTGACTTAGAGATTGCGGATACGCAGTATTTT
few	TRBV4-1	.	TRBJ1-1	CASSRGADTEAFF	TGCGCCAGCAGCCGGGGGGCGGACACTGAAGCTTTCTTT
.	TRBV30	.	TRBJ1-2	CAWTPGGGYGYTF	TGTGCCTGGACCCCCGGTGGGGGCTATGGCTACACCTTC
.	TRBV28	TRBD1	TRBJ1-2	CASSSGQGVGAGYTF	TGTGCCAGCAGCTCCGGACAGGGGGTAGGAGCTGGCTACACCTTC
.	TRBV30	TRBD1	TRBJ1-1	CAWSGGQHTEAFF	TGTGCCTGGAGTGGGGGACAGCACACTGAAGCTTTCTTT
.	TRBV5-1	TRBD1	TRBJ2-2	CASSLAPAGGNTGELFF	TGCGCCAGCAGCTTGGCCCCCGCAGGGGGCAACACCGGGGAGCTGTTTTTT
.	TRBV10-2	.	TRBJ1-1	CASSDLGDTEAFF	TGCGCCAGCAGTGACCTGGGAGACACTGAAGCTTTCTTT
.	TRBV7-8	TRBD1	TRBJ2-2	CASSQPDRGHLIGTGELFF	TGTGCCAGCAGCCAACCGGACAGGGGGCACCTCATCGGCACCGGGGAGCTGTTTTTT
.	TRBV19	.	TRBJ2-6	CASEKSSGANVLTF	TGTGCCAGTGAAAAGAGCTCTGGGGCCAACGTCCTGACTTTC
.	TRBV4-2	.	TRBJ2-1	CASSQDVGSYNEQFF	TGTGCCAGCAGCCAAGATGTCGGTTCCTACAATGAGCAGTTCTTC
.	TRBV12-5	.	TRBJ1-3	CASGSLGFSGNTIYF	TGTGCTAGTGGCTCACTTGGTTTCTCTGGAAACACCATATATTTT
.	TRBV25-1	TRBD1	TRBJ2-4	CASSEGTGKNIQYF	TGTGCCAGCAGTGAGGGGACAGGCAAAAACATTCAGTACTTC
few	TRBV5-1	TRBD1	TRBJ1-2	CASSPDRGEGYTF	TGCGCCAGCAGTCCGGACAGGGGCGAAGGCTACACCTTC
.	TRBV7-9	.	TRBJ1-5	CASSLEGRPTNNQPQHF	TGTGCCAGCAGCTTAGAGGGCAGGCCAACGAACAATCAGCCCCAGCATTTT
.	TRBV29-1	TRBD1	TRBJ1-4	CSVEDWGQGVEKLFF	TGCAGCGTTGAAGATTGGGGACAGGGGGTGGAAAAACTGTTTTTT
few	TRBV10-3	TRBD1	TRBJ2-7	CATTGEAYEQYF	TGTGCCACGACAGGGGAGGCCTACGAGCAGTACTTC
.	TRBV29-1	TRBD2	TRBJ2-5	CSVLGLAGQETQYF	TGCAGCGTCCTCGGACTAGCGGGGCAAGAGACCCAGTACTTC